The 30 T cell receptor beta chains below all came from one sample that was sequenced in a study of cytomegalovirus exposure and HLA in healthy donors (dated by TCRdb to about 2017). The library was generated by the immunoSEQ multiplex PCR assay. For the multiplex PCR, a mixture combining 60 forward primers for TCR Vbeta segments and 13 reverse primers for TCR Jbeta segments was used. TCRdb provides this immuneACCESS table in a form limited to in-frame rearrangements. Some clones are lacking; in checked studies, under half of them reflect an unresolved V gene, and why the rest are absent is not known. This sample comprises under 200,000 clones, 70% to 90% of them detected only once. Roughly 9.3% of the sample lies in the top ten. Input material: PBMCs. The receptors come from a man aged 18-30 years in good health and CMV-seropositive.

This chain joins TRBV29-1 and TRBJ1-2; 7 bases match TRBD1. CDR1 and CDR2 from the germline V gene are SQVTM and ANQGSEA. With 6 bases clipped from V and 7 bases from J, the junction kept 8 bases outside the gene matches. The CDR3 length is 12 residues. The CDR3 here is CSVRQGIAGYTF. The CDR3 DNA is TGCAGCGTCAGACAGGGCATAGCTGGCTACACCTTC.

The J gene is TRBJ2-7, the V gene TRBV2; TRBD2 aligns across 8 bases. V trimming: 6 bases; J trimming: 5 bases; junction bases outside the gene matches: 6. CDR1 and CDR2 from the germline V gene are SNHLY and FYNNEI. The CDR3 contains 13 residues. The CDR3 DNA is TGTGCCAGCAGCACGACTAGCGCGCACGAGCAGTACTTC. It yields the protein CASSTTSAHEQYF.

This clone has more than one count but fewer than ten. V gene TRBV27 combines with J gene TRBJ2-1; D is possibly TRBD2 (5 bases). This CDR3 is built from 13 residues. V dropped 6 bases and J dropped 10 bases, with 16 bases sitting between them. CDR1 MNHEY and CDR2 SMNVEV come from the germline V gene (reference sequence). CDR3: CASSMGGYYEQFF. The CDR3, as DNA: TGTGCCAGCAGCATGGGCGGGTACTACGAGCAGTTCTTC.

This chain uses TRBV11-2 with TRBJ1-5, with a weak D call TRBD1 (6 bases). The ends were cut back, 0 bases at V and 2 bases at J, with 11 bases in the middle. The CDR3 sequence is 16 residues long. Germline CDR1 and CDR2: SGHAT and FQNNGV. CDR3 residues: CASSLDWGLGNQPQHF. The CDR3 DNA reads TGTGCCAGCAGCTTAGATTGGGGGCTCGGCAATCAGCCCCAGCATTTT. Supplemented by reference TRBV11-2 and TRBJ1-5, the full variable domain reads EAGVAQSPRYKIIEKRQSVAFWCNPISGHATLYWYQQILGQGPKLLIQFQNNGVVDDSQLPKDRFSAERLKGVDSTLKIQPAKLEDSAVYLCASSLDWGLGNQPQHFGDGTRLSIL.

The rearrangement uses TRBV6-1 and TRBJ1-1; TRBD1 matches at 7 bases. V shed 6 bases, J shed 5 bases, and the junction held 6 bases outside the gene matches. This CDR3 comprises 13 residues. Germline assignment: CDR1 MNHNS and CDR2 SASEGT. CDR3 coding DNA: TGTGCCAGCAGCTCCGCAGGGGGTACTGAAGCTTTCTTT. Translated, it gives CASSSAGGTEAFF.

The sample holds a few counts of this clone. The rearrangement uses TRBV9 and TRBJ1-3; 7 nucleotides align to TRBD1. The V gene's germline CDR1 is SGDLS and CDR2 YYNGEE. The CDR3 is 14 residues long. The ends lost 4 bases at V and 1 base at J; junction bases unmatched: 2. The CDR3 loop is CASSRQGSGNTIYF. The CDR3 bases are TGTGCCAGCAGCAGACAGGGTTCTGGAAACACCATATATTTT.

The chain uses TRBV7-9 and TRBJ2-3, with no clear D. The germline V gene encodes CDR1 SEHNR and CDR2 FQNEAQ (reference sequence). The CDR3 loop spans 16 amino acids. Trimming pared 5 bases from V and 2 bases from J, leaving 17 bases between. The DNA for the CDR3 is TGTGCCAGCAGCCCCTACCCCACAGAATTCACAGATACGCAGTATTTT. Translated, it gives CASSPYPTEFTDTQYF.

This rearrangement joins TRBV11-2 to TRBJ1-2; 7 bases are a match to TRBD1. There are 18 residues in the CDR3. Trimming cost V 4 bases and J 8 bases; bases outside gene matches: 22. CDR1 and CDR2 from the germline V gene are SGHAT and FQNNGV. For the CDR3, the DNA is TGTGCCAGCAGCTCCCTTATAACAGGGGAGGTTCGTTCTAGGGGCTACACCTTC. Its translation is CASSSLITGEVRSRGYTF.

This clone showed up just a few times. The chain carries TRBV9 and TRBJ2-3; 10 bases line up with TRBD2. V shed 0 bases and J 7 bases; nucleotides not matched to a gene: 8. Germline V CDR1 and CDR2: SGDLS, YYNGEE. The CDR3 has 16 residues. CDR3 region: CASSVGPSGGSNTQYF. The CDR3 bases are TGTGCCAGCAGCGTAGGTCCTAGCGGGGGTTCGAATACGCAGTATTTT.

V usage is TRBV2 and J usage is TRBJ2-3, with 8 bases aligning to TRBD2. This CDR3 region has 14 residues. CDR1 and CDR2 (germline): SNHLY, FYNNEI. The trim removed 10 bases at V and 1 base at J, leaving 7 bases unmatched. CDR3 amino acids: CAKNGGERTDTQYF. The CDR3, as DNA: TGTGCCAAAAACGGGGGGGAGCGCACAGATACGCAGTATTTT.

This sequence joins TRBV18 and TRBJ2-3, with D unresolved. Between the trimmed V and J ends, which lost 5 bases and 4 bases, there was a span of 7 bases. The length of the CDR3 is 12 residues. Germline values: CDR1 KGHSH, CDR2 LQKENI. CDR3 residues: CASSAGPDTQYF. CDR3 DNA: TGTGCCAGCTCAGCTGGCCCAGATACGCAGTATTTT.

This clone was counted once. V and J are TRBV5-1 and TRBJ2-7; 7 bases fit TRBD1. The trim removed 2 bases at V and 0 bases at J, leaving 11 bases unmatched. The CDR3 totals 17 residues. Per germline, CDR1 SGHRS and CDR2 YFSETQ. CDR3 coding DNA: TGCGCCAGCAGCTTTTCCATAGACAGGGAGAGCTCCTACGAGCAGTACTTC. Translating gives CASSFSIDRESSYEQYF.

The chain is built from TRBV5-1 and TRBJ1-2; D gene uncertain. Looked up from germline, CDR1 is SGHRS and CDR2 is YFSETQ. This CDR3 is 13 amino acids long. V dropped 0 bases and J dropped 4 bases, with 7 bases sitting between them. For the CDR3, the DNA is TGCGCCAGCAGCTTGGGGTCGGTCTATGGCTACACCTTC. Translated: CASSLGSVYGYTF.

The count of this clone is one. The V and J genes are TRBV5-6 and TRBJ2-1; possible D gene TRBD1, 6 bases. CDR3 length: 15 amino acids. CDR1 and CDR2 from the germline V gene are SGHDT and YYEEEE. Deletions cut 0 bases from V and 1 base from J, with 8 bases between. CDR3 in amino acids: CASSLGGQSYNEQFF. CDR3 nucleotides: TGTGCCAGCAGCTTGGGGGGGCAGTCCTACAATGAGCAGTTCTTC.

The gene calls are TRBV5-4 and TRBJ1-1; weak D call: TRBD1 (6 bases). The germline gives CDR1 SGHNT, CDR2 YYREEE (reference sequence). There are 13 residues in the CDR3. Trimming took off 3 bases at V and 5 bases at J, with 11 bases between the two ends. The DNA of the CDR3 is TGTGCCAGCAGCTCCAGGGGATCTACTGAAGCTTTCTTT. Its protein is CASSSRGSTEAFF.

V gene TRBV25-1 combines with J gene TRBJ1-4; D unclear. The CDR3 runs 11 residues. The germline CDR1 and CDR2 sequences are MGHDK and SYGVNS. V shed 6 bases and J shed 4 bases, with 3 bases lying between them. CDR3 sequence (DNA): TGTGCCAGCAGCCTTAATGAAAAACTGTTTTTT. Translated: CASSLNEKLFF.

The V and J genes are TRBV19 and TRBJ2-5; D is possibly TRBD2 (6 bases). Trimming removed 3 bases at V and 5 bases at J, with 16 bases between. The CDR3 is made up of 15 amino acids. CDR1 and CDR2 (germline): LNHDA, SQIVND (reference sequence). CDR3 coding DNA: TGTGCCAGTAGTATCAGGCAGGGAGGCGGGGAGACCCAGTACTTC. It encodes CASSIRQGGGETQYF. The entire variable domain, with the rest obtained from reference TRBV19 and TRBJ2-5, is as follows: DGGITQSPKYLFRKEGQNVTLSCEQNLNHDAMYWYRQDPGQGLRLIYYSQIVNDFQKGDIAEGYSVSREKKESFPLTVTSAQKNPTAFYLCASSIRQGGGETQYFGPGTRLLVL.

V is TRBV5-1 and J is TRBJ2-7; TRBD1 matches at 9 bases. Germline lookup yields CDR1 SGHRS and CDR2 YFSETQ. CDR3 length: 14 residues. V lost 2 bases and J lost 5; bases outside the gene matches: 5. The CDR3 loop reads CASSFGQGRNEQYF. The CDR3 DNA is TGCGCCAGCAGCTTTGGACAGGGGCGGAACGAGCAGTACTTC.

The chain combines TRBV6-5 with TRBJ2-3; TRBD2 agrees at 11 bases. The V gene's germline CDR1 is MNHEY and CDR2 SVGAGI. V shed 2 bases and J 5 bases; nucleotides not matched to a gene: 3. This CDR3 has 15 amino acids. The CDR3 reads CASSYPTSGRDTQYF. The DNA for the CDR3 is TGTGCCAGCAGTTACCCCACTAGCGGGAGAGATACGCAGTATTTT.

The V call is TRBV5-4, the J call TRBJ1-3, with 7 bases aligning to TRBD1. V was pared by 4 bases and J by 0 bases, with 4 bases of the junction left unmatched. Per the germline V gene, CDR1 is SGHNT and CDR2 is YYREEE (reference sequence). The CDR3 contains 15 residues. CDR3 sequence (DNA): TGTGCCAGCAGCACCCGGACAGGCTCTGGAAACACCATATATTTT. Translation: CASSTRTGSGNTIYF.

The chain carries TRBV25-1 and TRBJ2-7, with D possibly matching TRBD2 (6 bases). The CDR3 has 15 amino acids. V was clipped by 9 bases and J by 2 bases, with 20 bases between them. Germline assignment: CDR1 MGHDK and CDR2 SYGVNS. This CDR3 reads CARPLESGRTYEQYF. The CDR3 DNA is TGTGCCAGGCCCCTAGAGTCGGGGAGGACCTACGAGCAGTACTTC.

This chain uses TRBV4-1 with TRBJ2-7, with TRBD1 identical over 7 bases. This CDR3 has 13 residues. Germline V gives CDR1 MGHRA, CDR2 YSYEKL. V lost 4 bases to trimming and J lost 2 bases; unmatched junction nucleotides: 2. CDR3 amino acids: CASSRQGTYEQYF. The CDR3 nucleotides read TGCGCCAGCAGCCGACAGGGTACCTACGAGCAGTACTTC.

CDR3 sequence (DNA): TGCGCCAGCAGCGGGGCAGGGTTTTTCCAGCGAAACACCATATATTTT. Translation gives CASSGAGFFQRNTIYF. The chain is built from TRBV4-1 and TRBJ1-3, with a possible D match to TRBD1 (5 bases). The germline gives CDR1 MGHRA, CDR2 YSYEKL. This CDR3 contains 16 residues. V was pared by 5 bases and J by 5 bases, with 19 bases between.

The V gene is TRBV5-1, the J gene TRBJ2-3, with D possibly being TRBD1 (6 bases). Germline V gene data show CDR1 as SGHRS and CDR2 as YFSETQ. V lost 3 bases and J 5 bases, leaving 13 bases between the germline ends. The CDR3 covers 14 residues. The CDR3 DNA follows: TGCGCCAGCAGCTCCGTGGACAGACAAGATACGCAGTATTTT. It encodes CASSSVDRQDTQYF. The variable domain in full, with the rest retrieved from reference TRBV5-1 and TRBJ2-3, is KAGVTQTPRYLIKTRGQQVTLSCSPISGHRSVSWYQQTPGQGLQFLFEYFSETQRNKGNFPGRFSGRQFSNSRSEMNVSTLELGDSALYLCASSSVDRQDTQYFGPGTRLTVL.

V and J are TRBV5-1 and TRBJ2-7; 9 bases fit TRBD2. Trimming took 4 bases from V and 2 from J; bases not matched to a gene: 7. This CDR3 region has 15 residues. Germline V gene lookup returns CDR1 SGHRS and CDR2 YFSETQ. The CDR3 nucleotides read TGCGCCAGCAGCGAAAGCGGGGGGCTGACCTACGAGCAGTACTTC. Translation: CASSESGGLTYEQYF.

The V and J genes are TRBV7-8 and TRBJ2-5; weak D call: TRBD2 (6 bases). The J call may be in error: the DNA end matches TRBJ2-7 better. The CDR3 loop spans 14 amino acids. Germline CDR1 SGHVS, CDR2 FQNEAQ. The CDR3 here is CASSSPRGTDEQYF. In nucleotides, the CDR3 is TGTGCCAGCAGCTCGCCCCGGGGGACCGACGAGCAGTACTTC.

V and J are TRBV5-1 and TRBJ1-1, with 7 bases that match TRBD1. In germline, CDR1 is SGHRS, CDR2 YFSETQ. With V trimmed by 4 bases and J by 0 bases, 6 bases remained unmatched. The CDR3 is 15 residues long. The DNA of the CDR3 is TGCGCCAGCAGCCGGGACAGCACTATGAACACTGAAGCTTTCTTT. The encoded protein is CASSRDSTMNTEAFF.

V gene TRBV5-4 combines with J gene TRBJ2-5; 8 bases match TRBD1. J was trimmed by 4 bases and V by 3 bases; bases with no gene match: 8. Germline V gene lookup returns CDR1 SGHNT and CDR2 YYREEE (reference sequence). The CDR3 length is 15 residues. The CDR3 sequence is CASSYGQGKRETQYF. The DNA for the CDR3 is TGTGCCAGCAGCTATGGACAGGGCAAAAGAGAGACCCAGTACTTC.

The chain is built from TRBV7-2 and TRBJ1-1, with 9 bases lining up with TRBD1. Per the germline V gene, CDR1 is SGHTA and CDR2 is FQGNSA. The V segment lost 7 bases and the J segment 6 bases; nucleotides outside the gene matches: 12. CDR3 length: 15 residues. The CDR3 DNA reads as TGTGCCAGCACCGAAACAGGGGGCGGTTTCGCTGAAGCTTTCTTT. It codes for CASTETGGGFAEAFF.

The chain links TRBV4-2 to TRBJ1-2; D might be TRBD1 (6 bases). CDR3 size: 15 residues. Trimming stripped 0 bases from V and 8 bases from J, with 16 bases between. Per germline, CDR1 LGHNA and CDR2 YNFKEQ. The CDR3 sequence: CASSQEDRGAGGYTF. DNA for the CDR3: TGTGCCAGCAGCCAAGAGGACCGGGGGGCAGGGGGCTACACCTTC.